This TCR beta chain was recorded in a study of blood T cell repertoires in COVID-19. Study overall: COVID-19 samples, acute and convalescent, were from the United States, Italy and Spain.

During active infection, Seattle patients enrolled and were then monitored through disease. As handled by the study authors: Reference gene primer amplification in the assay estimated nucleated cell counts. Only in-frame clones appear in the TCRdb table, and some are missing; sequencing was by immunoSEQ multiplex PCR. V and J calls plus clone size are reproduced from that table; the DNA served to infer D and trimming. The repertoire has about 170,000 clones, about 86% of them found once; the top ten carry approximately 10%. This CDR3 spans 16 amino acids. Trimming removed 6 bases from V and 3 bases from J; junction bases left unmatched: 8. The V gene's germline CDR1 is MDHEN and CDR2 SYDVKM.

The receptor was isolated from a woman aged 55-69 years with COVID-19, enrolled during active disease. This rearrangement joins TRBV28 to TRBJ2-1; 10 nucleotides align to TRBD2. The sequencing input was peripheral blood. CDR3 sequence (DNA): TGTGCCAGCAGACGAGAGCGGGAGGGCCGCTACAATGAGCAGTTCTTC. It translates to CASRREREGRYNEQFF.